One TCR beta chain is described in this entry. The antigen it binds to is not known. No base quality values were provided; no much bigger clone lies one nucleotide off. There are 16 amino acids in the CDR3, from cysteine to phenylalanine inclusive. Just CDR3 DNA is preserved here, 48 bases in frame from base 1. From a lookup of the germline V gene (reference sequence), CDR1 and CDR2 are SGHNT and YYREEE. For this chain, trimming is 0 bases at the V end and 3 bases at the J end, and the number of junction bases without a gene match is 3. Whole blood was collected in K2EDTA tubes by collaborating institutions according to the institutions' own protocols. For TCRbeta analysis, collaborators shipped samples in one of three forms: frozen whole blood, isolated PBMCs, or DNA extracted from either of those sample types. These data belong to a study of blood T cell repertoires in COVID-19 (dated by TCRdb to between 2020 and 2021). For context, the study as a whole: The collaborator samples originated in the United States, Italy and Spain and spanned the acute and convalescent phases of COVID-19. A freely available public database, intended as a resource for researchers studying the immune response to SARS-CoV-2, is where the repertoires were released. The dataset comprised deeply sampled blood TCRbeta repertoires from subjects exposed to, actively infected with, or recovered from COVID-19. Where available, HLA class I and class II types were obtained from metadata supplied by the sample provider rather than from assay-based typing. Sample metadata almost always included a de-identified subject ID, COVID-19 status, age in years and sex. The prospective study material was composed of cDNA or gDNA derived from T cells, B-cell-depleted T cells, or PBMCs. Samples were obtained from the ongoing ImmuneRACE study (first 160 participants) and from about 1,300 subjects provided by 6 global collaborators.

The full study reports these points: The amount of clinical and demographic metadata varied by source and participant and was provided uncurated.

The immunoSEQ Assay, a bias-controlled multiplex PCR, was used to amplify TCRbeta CDR3 regions from genomic DNA. Processing in the source paper ran as follows. Within the assay, amplification of reference gene primers was used to estimate how many nucleated cells each sample contained. Sequence reads were collapsed and filtered to measure the absolute abundance of every unique TCRbeta CDR3 rearrangement. For each sample, productive Simpson clonality was calculated as the square root of Simpson's diversity index across productive rearrangements. Here the immuneACCESS table is served through TCRdb, limited to in-frame sequences with V and J called. Missing clones are a known gap in these copies; in checked studies unresolved V genes cover under half, and the rest lacks a known reason. V and J calls and clone size come straight from that table; D and trimming were deduced from the DNA. This sample holds about 490,000 clones; approximately 85% were observed only once. The leading ten clones occupy approximately 3.4% of the sample.

The clonotype was recovered from a human donor in a cohort sampled during active COVID-19. The chain is assembled from TRBV5-4 and TRBJ2-1, with 10 junctional bases fitting TRBD1. Source material: peripheral blood. Here the CDR3 is given as CASSLGQGARYNEQFF. The DNA reads as follows: TGTGCCAGCAGCTTGGGACAGGGGGCGCGCTACAATGAGCAGTTCTTC.